This TCR beta chain is drawn from a study of blood T cells in healthy people across ages. This clonotype turned up a few times. Its matching antigen is unknown. Per the germline V gene, CDR1 is MNHEY and CDR2 is SMNVEV (reference sequence). V was clipped by 3 bases and J by 9 bases; unmatched bases: 5. This CDR3 has 13 residues. Alongside a J-beta primer mix, a sample-barcoded 5' primer served in a second PCR lasting about 6 to 11 cycles. Researchers report that a template-switch adaptor with 12 random nucleotides tagged each cDNA molecule. In TCRdb, the 5' RACE reads were re-called with MiXCR into one record per CDR3 protein. The repertoire holds 700,000 or so distinct CDR3 sequences, with about a fifth as singletons. Findings and caveats of the study: It was the long-lived donors that had more naive CD4+ cells and higher diversity than aged donors.

The V gene is TRBV27, the J gene TRBJ2-1, with 7 bases fitting TRBD1. The sequence came from a man aged 70 or older in good health. Sequenced sample: blood. In DNA form, the CDR3 reads TGTGCCAGCAGTTTTAACAGGGGTGGTGAGCAGTTCTTC. This gives the protein CASSFNRGGEQFF.